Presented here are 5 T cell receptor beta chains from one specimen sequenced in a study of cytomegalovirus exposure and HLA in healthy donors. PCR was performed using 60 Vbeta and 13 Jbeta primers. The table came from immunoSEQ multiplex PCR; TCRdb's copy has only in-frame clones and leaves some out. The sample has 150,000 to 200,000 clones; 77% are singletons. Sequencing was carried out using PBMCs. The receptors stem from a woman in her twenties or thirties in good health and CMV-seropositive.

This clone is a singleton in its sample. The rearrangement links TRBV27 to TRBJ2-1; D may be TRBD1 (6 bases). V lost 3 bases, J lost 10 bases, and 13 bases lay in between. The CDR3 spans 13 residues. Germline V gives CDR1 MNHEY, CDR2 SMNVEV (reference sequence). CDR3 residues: CASSFLGTREQFF. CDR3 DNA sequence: TGTGCCAGCAGTTTTTTAGGGACAAGGGAGCAGTTCTTC.

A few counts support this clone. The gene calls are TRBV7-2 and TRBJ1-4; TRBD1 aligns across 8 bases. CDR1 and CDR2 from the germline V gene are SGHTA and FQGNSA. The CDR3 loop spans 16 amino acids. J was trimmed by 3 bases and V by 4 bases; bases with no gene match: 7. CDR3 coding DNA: TGTGCCAGCAGCTCAACTCCGGGACAGGCTAATGAAAAACTGTTTTTT. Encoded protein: CASSSTPGQANEKLFF. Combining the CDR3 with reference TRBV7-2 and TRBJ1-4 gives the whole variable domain GAGVSQSPSNKVTEKGKDVELRCDPISGHTALYWYRQSLGQGLEFLIYFQGNSAPDKSGLPSDRFSAERTGGSVSTLTIQRTQQEDSAVYLCASSSTPGQANEKLFFGSGTQLSVL.

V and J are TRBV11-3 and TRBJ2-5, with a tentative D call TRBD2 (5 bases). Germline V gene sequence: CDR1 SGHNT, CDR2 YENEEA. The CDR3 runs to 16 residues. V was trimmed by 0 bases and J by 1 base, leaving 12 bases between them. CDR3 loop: CASSLDFRTGQETQYF. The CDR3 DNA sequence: TGTGCCAGCAGCTTAGATTTCCGGACTGGCCAAGAGACCCAGTACTTC.

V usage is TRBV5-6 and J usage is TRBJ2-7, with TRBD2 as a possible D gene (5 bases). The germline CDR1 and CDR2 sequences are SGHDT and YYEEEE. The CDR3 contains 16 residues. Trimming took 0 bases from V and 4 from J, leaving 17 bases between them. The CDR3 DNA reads TGTGCCAGCAGCTTGGTCCGGGGAGAAGAAGGGTACGAGCAGTACTTC. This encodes CASSLVRGEEGYEQYF.

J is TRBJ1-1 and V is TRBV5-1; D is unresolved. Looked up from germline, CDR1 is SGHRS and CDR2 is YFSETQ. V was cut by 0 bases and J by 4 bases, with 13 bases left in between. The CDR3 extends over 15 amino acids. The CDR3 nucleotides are TGCGCCAGCAGCTTGGTTTTGGGAGGAGGCACTGAAGCTTTCTTT. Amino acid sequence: CASSLVLGGGTEAFF. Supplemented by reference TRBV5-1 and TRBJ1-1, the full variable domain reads KAGVTQTPRYLIKTRGQQVTLSCSPISGHRSVSWYQQTPGQGLQFLFEYFSETQRNKGNFPGRFSGRQFSNSRSEMNVSTLELGDSALYLCASSLVLGGGTEAFFGQGTRLTVV.